Shown below are 31 T cell receptor beta chains from a single sample sequenced in a study of human T cells and chemical hapten exposure (dated by TCRdb to the early 2020s). The time point label for this specimen denotes: patch test 2, 6 weeks after DPC sensitization. The sample's treatment or condition label, in plain terms: therapeutic diphenylcyclopropenone sensitization with weekly scalp DPC. Libraries were made using RACE. Sequenced using a NextSeq 500. TCRdb applied fastp at Q25 and MiXCR to the public reads, then kept only in-frame beta chains. A single entry per CDR3 protein holds the most common genes and DNA from its merged rows. This sample is represented by a few hundred thousand distinct CDR3 sequences; about 6% of them were singletons. The top ten hold about 5.4% of the sample. Sequencing used whole blood, obtained in connection with sensitization to the hapten diphenylcyclopropenone (DPC). The origin of the receptors is a woman aged 18 to 35 with alopecia areata. Some clones in this sample may be carry-over from other donors' samples.

V is TRBV10-1 and J is TRBJ2-3, with TRBD1 identical over 7 bases. Germline V gene sequence: CDR1 WNHNN, CDR2 SYGVQD (reference sequence). The CDR3 loop spans 14 amino acids. V lost 7 bases and J lost 6; bases outside the gene matches: 10. The CDR3 loop reads CASNTGTVGDTQYF. CDR3 coding DNA: TGCGCCAGCAACACCGGGACAGTAGGCGATACGCAGTATTTT.

The CDR3 DNA reads TGTGCCAGCAGTTCCCAGGGGGAACATTCACCCCTCCACTTT. Protein sequence: CASSSQGEHSPLHF. The chain joins TRBV6-2 or TRBV6-3 to TRBJ1-6; 7 nucleotides line up with TRBD1. This CDR3 region has 14 residues. Trimming removed 4 bases from V and 8 bases from J; junction bases left unmatched: 5. Germline CDR1 is MNHEY and CDR2 is SVGEGT.

This clonotype was counted ten times or more. The rearrangement links TRBV20-1 to TRBJ2-4; D call uncertain. The CDR3 loop spans 13 amino acids. The V end lost 3 bases, the J end lost 5 bases, and 11 bases lay between the germline ends. CDR1 is DFQATT, CDR2 SNEGSKA, per germline (reference sequence). The CDR3 DNA is TGCAGTGCTAGGACGTCACCCCAAAACATTCAGTACTTC. It specifies CSARTSPQNIQYF.

With regard to this clonotype: The junction and the germline gene differ at one end; a read error may be behind it. This chain links TRBV3-1 with TRBJ2-3; no definite D call. Germline CDR1 reads LGHDT; CDR2 reads YNNKEL (reference sequence). There are 16 residues in the CDR3. CDR3 protein: CASSHKLLIRTDTQYF. CDR3 sequence (DNA): TGTGCCAGCAGCCATAAATTATTGATCCGCACCGATACGCAGTATTTT.

This clonotype appeared many times. This rearrangement joins TRBV29-1 to TRBJ1-5; D remains unclear. V lost 2 bases and J 1 base, leaving 6 bases between the germline ends. The V gene's germline CDR1 is SQVTM and CDR2 ANQGSEA. The CDR3 has 13 residues. CDR3 amino acids: CSVEFQSNQPQHF. The CDR3 DNA reads as TGCAGCGTTGAATTTCAGAGCAATCAGCCCCAGCATTTT.

This clonotype came up a few times. V is TRBV27 and J is TRBJ1-6, with 8 positions matching TRBD1. CDR1 MNHEY and CDR2 SMNVEV come from the germline V gene (reference sequence). Trimming removed 4 bases from V and 0 bases from J; junction bases left unmatched: 2. CDR3 size: 16 residues. The CDR3 DNA reads TGTGCCAGCAGTTCGACAGGGGTCTCCTATAATTCACCCCTCCACTTT. Its translation: CASSSTGVSYNSPLHF.

This clonotype has ten or more counts. The chain employs TRBV7-9 and TRBJ1-1, with 7 nucleotides matching TRBD1. The CDR3 is 12 residues long. V shed 4 bases, J shed 11 bases, and the junction held 7 bases outside the gene matches. CDR1 and CDR2 from the germline V gene are SEHNR and FQNEAQ (reference sequence). CDR3 amino acids: CASSSDRVTAFF. DNA of the CDR3: TGTGCCAGCAGCTCCGACAGGGTTACGGCTTTCTTT.

This clonotype was counted at least ten times. The chain carries TRBV7-2 and TRBJ2-6; 7 bases are shared with TRBD1. The germline V gene encodes CDR1 SGHTA and CDR2 FQGNSA. Trimming removed 5 bases from V and 1 base from J; junction bases left unmatched: 8. CDR3 length: 17 residues. The CDR3 coding sequence is TGTGCCAGCAGCCCGACCGTGACAGGGTCTGGGGCCAACGTCCTGACTTTC. Its protein product is CASSPTVTGSGANVLTF.

This clonotype was recorded at least ten times. V is TRBV7-6 and J is TRBJ2-5, with 7 bases identical to TRBD2. V dropped 4 bases and J dropped 8; count of bases not matched to a gene: 10. Germline assignment: CDR1 SGHVS and CDR2 FNYEAQ. The CDR3 is 14 residues long. In nucleotides, the CDR3 is TGTGCCAGCAGCTATCTAGCGGTGCCTCGTACCCAGTACTTC. Protein sequence: CASSYLAVPRTQYF.

The chain couples TRBV6-2 or TRBV6-3 to TRBJ2-7; 7 bases line up with TRBD2. The CDR3 is 14 residues long. Germline-derived CDR1 and CDR2 are MNHEY and SVGEGT. After removal of 8 bases from V and 0 bases from J, the junction contained 7 bases not matched to a gene. Here the CDR3 reads CASEGGGSSYEQYF. CDR3 coding DNA: TGTGCCAGCGAAGGCGGGGGTAGCTCCTACGAGCAGTACTTC.

This clonotype was seen more than once but under ten times. V is TRBV28 and J is TRBJ2-7, with 7 nucleotides matching TRBD1. The V segment lost 5 bases and the J segment 0 bases; nucleotides outside the gene matches: 10. The germline gives CDR1 MDHEN, CDR2 SYDVKM. The CDR3 contains 16 residues. This chain's CDR3 is CASSPTRDRISYEQYF. The CDR3 bases are TGTGCCAGCAGTCCCACCCGGGACAGAATCTCCTACGAGCAGTACTTC. The whole variable domain, remainder taken from reference TRBV28 and TRBJ2-7, is DVKVTQSSRYLVKRTGEKVFLECVQDMDHENMFWYRQDPGLGLRLIYFSYDVKMKEKGDIPEGYSVSREKKERFSLILESASTNQTSMYLCASSPTRDRISYEQYFGPGTRLTVT.

This clonotype turned up a few times. The rearrangement links TRBV29-1 to TRBJ2-2; 7 nucleotides align to TRBD1. There are 15 residues in the CDR3. Trimming removed 8 bases from V and 4 bases from J; junction bases left unmatched: 13. Germline loops: CDR1 SQVTM, CDR2 ANQGSEA. The CDR3 protein is CSTPQTGVSTGELFF. The CDR3 DNA reads TGCAGCACGCCTCAAACAGGGGTCAGCACCGGGGAGCTGTTTTTT.

CDR3 sequence reads: CASSLVSSGGSDTQYF. In nucleotides, the CDR3 is TGTGCCAGCAGCTTAGTGTCCTCCGGGGGGTCGGATACGCAGTATTTT. This chain connects TRBV7-6 to TRBJ2-3, with 7 nucleotides matching TRBD2. Germline values: CDR1 SGHVS, CDR2 FNYEAQ. CDR3 size: 16 residues. The ends lost 1 base at V and 6 bases at J; junction bases unmatched: 10.

This clonotype was picked up many times. V is TRBV20-1 and J is TRBJ1-4; 7 bases are shared with TRBD1. The CDR3 is 12 residues long. The germline V gene encodes CDR1 DFQATT and CDR2 SNEGSKA (reference sequence). V was pared by 7 bases and J by 7 bases, with 6 bases of the junction left unmatched. The CDR3 coding sequence is TGCAGTGTTCAGTGGGACAGTGAAAAACTGTTTTTT. Amino acid sequence: CSVQWDSEKLFF.

This clonotype came up a few times. CDR3 residues: CASSQGTGEVKTQYF. The CDR3 bases are TGCGCCAGCAGCCAAGGTACAGGGGAAGTTAAGACCCAGTACTTC. The rearrangement joins TRBV4-1 to TRBJ2-5; 7 bases fit TRBD1. V lost 1 base to trimming and J lost 6 bases; unmatched junction nucleotides: 8. Germline values: CDR1 MGHRA, CDR2 YSYEKL. This CDR3 region has 15 residues.

The CDR3: CASSESIANQPQHF. DNA of the CDR3: TGTGCCAGCAGTGAATCCATTGCTAATCAGCCCCAGCATTTT. The chain carries TRBV25-1 and TRBJ1-5, with D unresolved. Germline CDR1 and CDR2: MGHDK and SYGVNS. The CDR3 is made up of 14 amino acids. The V and J ends lost 1 base and 4 bases respectively, with 8 bases between them.

There are many counts of this clonotype. V is TRBV7-6 and J is TRBJ2-1; D may correspond to TRBD1 or TRBD2 (5 bases each). The V gene's germline CDR1 is SGHVS and CDR2 FNYEAQ. The CDR3 consists of 16 residues. Trimming removed 5 bases at V and 2 bases at J, with 16 bases between. CDR3: CASSEGYRHTYNEQFF. As DNA, the CDR3 is TGTGCCAGCAGCGAGGGGTACAGACACACCTACAATGAGCAGTTCTTC.

This chain joins TRBV7-9 and TRBJ1-1; a weak D match, TRBD1 (5 bases). The CDR3 covers 15 residues. Germline V gene data show CDR1 as SEHNR and CDR2 as FQNEAQ (reference sequence). V was cut by 2 bases and J by 1 base, with 11 bases left in between. In DNA form, the CDR3 reads TGTGCCAGCAGCTTAATGCCGGGGGGGAACACTGAAGCTTTCTTT. It is translated as CASSLMPGGNTEAFF. Full variable domain (rest looked up from reference TRBV7-9 and TRBJ1-1): DTGVSQNPRHKITKRGQNVTFRCDPISEHNRLYWYRQTLGQGPEFLTYFQNEAQLEKSRLLSDRFSAERPKGSFSTLEIQRTEQGDSAMYLCASSLMPGGNTEAFFGQGTRLTVV.

This clonotype has ten or more counts. The chain joins TRBV6-5 to TRBJ1-6, with 9 positions matching TRBD1. The germline V gene encodes CDR1 MNHEY and CDR2 SVGAGI. J gave up 10 bases and V 1 base, and 5 bases lay outside the gene matches. The CDR3 has 15 amino acids. This CDR3 is CASSYLGQGRSPLHF. The CDR3 coding sequence is TGTGCCAGCAGTTACTTGGGACAGGGCCGGTCACCCCTCCACTTT.

The chain is built from TRBV5-8 and TRBJ1-4; 7 positions agree with TRBD1. The CDR3 totals 16 residues. The germline V gene has CDR1 SGHTS and CDR2 YDEGEE. V shed 3 bases, J shed 2 bases, and the junction held 7 bases outside the gene matches. CDR3 DNA: TGTGCCAGCAGCTCCACAGGGGATTGGACTAATGAAAAACTGTTTTTT. Amino acids: CASSSTGDWTNEKLFF.

The V call is TRBV14, the J call TRBJ2-2; possibly TRBD2 for D (5 bases). V was clipped by 0 bases and J by 13 bases, with 21 bases between them. The CDR3 is 16 residues long. Germline CDR1 and CDR2: SGHDN and FVKESK. The CDR3 loop reads CASSQEIASGGHGLFF. In nucleotides, the CDR3 is TGTGCCAGCAGCCAAGAGATCGCAAGTGGCGGGCACGGGCTGTTTTTT.

There are many counts of this clonotype. V and J are TRBV2 and TRBJ2-3; 9 nucleotides agree with TRBD2. With V trimmed by 2 bases and J by 4 bases, 7 bases remained unmatched. Germline values: CDR1 SNHLY, CDR2 FYNNEI. The CDR3 totals 16 residues. The CDR3 DNA is TGTGCCAGCAGTGAATTCGGCGGGGGGGGCCCAGATACGCAGTATTTT. It yields the protein CASSEFGGGGPDTQYF.

Regarding this clonotype: At one end, the junction sequence differs from germline, possibly due to a read error. J is TRBJ2-2 and V is TRBV12-3 or TRBV12-4; D possibly corresponds to TRBD2 (5 bases). The CDR3 spans 15 residues. The CDR3 loop reads CASTSGNENTEELFF. In DNA form, the CDR3 reads TGTGCCAGCACCTCCGGGAATGAGAACACCGAGGAGCTGTTTTTT.

The J gene is TRBJ2-7, the V gene TRBV4-1; 9 positions match TRBD1. The CDR3 runs 15 residues. In germline, CDR1 is MGHRA, CDR2 YSYEKL. After removal of 4 bases from V and 4 bases from J, the junction contained 8 bases not matched to a gene. CDR3 residues: CASSLFGTGSYEQYF. CDR3 DNA sequence: TGCGCCAGCAGCCTGTTCGGGACAGGGAGTTACGAGCAGTACTTC.

This clonotype has at least ten counts. In DNA, the CDR3 is TGTGCCAGCAGTTTCTTTAAGGGGGCGCTGTACAATGAGCAGTTCTTC. Translated: CASSFFKGALYNEQFF. The J gene is TRBJ2-1, the V gene TRBV27; 7 nucleotides agree with TRBD1. V shed 3 bases and J 4 bases; nucleotides not matched to a gene: 9. The CDR3 is 16 residues long. Looked up from germline, CDR1 is MNHEY and CDR2 is SMNVEV (reference sequence).

Comment on this clonotype: An end of the junction differs from the germline gene, which may be a read error. The V call is TRBV11-2, the J call TRBJ2-1, with 9 bases lining up with TRBD2. The CDR3 runs to 14 residues. Per the germline V gene, CDR1 is SGHAT and CDR2 is FQNNGV. The CDR3 loop is CASSLEVRGLAISF. Written as DNA, the CDR3 is TGTGCCAGCAGCTTAGAAGTTCGGGGACTAGCCATTTCGTTC.

This clonotype was found many times. J is TRBJ1-1 and V is TRBV3-1, with D possibly TRBD1 on 5 matching bases. The length of the CDR3 is 15 residues. Trimming shortened V by 4 bases and J by 1 base, and 13 bases separated the two germline ends. Germline V gene sequence: CDR1 LGHDT, CDR2 YNNKEL (reference sequence). CDR3 region: CASSRRVGGNTEAFF. CDR3 sequence (DNA): TGTGCCAGCAGCCGGCGGGTGGGGGGGAACACTGAAGCTTTCTTT.

This clonotype was observed at least ten times. This chain links TRBV29-1 with TRBJ1-5; D might be TRBD1 (5 bases). Per the germline V gene, CDR1 is SQVTM and CDR2 is ANQGSEA. Trimming took 6 bases from V and 4 from J, leaving 10 bases between them. The CDR3 spans 12 residues. The CDR3 loop reads CSVGEGNQPQHF. In nucleotides, the CDR3 is TGCAGCGTGGGGGAGGGGAATCAGCCCCAGCATTTT.

In this sample, this clonotype turned up a few times. V gene TRBV6-2 or TRBV6-3 combines with J gene TRBJ1-1; tentative D call: TRBD1 (6 bases). V was clipped by 7 bases and J by 5 bases, with 11 bases between them. Germline V CDR1 and CDR2: MNHEY, SVGEGT. The CDR3 has 12 amino acids. CDR3 sequence reads: CASTRRGTEAFF. For the CDR3, the DNA is TGTGCCAGCACTCGCAGGGGAACTGAAGCTTTCTTT.

This clonotype has just a few counts. The chain combines TRBV24-1 with TRBJ2-2; the D is unclear. Trimming cost V 4 bases and J 4 bases, with 18 bases left between them. Germline-derived CDR1 and CDR2 are KGHDR and SFDVKD. The CDR3 covers 17 residues. CDR3 region: CATSEGPLVQSTGELFF. CDR3 sequence (DNA): TGTGCCACCAGTGAGGGCCCCTTAGTGCAGAGCACCGGGGAGCTGTTTTTT.

The rearrangement links TRBV6-2 or TRBV6-3 to TRBJ1-5; D call uncertain. The CDR3 is made up of 14 amino acids. CDR1 and CDR2 from the germline V gene are MNHEY and SVGEGT. Trimming took off 2 bases at V and 7 bases at J, with 12 bases between the two ends. Here the CDR3 reads CASSYGSSRQPQHF. The CDR3 region has the DNA TGTGCCAGCAGTTACGGTTCTTCAAGGCAGCCCCAGCATTTT.